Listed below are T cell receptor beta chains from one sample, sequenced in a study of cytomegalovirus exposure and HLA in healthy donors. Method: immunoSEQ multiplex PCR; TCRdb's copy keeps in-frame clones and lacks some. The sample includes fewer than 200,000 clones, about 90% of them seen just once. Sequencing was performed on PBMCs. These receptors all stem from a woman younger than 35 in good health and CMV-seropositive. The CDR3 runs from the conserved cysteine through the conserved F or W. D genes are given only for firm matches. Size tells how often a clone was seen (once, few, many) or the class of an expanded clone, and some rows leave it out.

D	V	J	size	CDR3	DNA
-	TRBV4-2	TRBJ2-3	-	CASSQVDPGGTDTQYF	TGTGCCAGCAGCCAAGTGGACCCCGGGGGCACAGATACGCAGTATTTT
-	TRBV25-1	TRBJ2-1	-	CASRPLGGVGDNEQFF	TGTGCCAGCAGGCCCCTCGGGGGAGTGGGTGACAATGAGCAGTTCTTC
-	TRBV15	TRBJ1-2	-	CATSRVWGVNRGYTF	TGTGCCACCAGCAGAGTTTGGGGAGTGAACAGAGGCTACACCTTC
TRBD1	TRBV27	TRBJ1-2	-	CASSLSGQVANYGYTF	TGTGCCAGCAGTTTATCGGGACAGGTAGCTAACTATGGCTACACCTTC
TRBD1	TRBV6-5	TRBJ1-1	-	CASSPGTELGAFF	TGTGCCAGCAGCCCCGGGACAGAGTTGGGAGCTTTCTTT
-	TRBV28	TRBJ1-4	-	CASSLSGPTNEKLFF	TGTGCCAGCAGTTTGTCTGGCCCAACTAATGAAAAACTGTTTTTT
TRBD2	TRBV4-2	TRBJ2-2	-	CASRASGTPNTGELFF	TGTGCCAGCAGGGCTAGCGGGACACCTAACACCGGGGAGCTGTTTTTT
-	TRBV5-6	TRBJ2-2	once	CASSPGIIANTGELFF	TGTGCCAGCAGCCCGGGGATAATAGCGAACACCGGGGAGCTGTTTTTT
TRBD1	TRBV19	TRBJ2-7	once	CASSMWTGGNYEQYF	TGTGCCAGTAGTATGTGGACAGGGGGCAATTACGAGCAGTACTTC
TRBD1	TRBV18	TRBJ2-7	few	CASSPSLGQGTEQYF	TGTGCCAGCTCACCTTCTTTGGGACAGGGGACCGAGCAGTACTTC
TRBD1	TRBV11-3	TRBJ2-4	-	CASSLAGQGSIQYF	TGTGCCAGCAGCTTAGCCGGACAGGGGAGCATTCAGTACTTC
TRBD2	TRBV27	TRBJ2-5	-	CASSQTHSSGGYQETQYF	TGTGCCAGCAGCCAGACCCACTCTAGCGGGGGGTACCAAGAGACCCAGTACTTC
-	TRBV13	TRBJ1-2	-	CASSPDPSVGGGYTF	TGTGCCAGCAGCCCCGACCCCTCGGTGGGGGGTGGCTACACCTTC
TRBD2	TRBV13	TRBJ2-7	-	CASSISGRAYEQYF	TGTGCCAGCAGCATTAGCGGGAGAGCCTACGAGCAGTACTTC
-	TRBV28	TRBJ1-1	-	CASSLYGGSTEAFF	TGTGCCAGCAGTTTATACGGAGGAAGCACTGAAGCTTTCTTT
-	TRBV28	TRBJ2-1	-	CASRSLRGTYNEQFF	TGTGCCAGCAGGTCTCTTCGAGGCACCTACAATGAGCAGTTCTTC
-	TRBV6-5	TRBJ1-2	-	CASRRQGNNYGYTF	TGTGCCAGCAGACGGCAGGGGAATAACTATGGCTACACCTTC
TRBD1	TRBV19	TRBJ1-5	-	CASTHNRGNQPQHF	TGTGCCAGTACCCATAACAGGGGGAATCAGCCCCAGCATTTT
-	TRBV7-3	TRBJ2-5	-	CASSPGRGTETQYF	TGTGCCAGCAGCCCAGGCCGGGGGACAGAGACCCAGTACTTC
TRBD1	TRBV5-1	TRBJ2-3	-	CASSFNLVVTGGRDTQYF	TGCGCCAGCAGCTTTAACTTGGTGGTGACAGGGGGCAGAGATACGCAGTATTTT
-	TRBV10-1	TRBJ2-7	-	CASSESANREQYF	TGCGCCAGCAGTGAGTCGGCCAACCGAGAGCAGTACTTC
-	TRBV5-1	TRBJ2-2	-	CASSLGHRNTGELFF	TGCGCCAGCAGCTTGGGACACCGGAACACCGGGGAGCTGTTTTTT
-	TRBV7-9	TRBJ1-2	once	CASSRQGWVYGYTF	TGTGCCAGCAGCAGGCAGGGTTGGGTCTATGGCTACACCTTC
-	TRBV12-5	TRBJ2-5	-	CASGPPGAPETQYF	TGTGCTAGTGGCCCTCCTGGGGCCCCGGAGACCCAGTACTTC
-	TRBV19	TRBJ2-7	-	CASRQGGSYEQYF	TGTGCCAGTAGACAGGGTGGGTCCTACGAGCAGTACTTC
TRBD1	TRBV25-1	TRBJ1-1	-	CASSLAGTDMNTEAFF	TGTGCCAGCAGTCTTGCGGGGACAGACATGAACACTGAAGCTTTCTTT
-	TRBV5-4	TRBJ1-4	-	CASSLKRGATNEKLFF	TGTGCCAGCAGCTTAAAAAGGGGTGCCACTAATGAAAAACTGTTTTTT
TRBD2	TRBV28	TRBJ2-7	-	CASSLSGAGLYEQYF	TGTGCCAGCAGTTTGAGCGGGGCGGGGTTGTACGAGCAGTACTTC
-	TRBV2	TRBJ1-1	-	CATSLRVLETEAFF	TGTGCCACCAGTCTCCGGGTGTTAGAAACTGAAGCTTTCTTT
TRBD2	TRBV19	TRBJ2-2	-	CASRLGGRTGELFF	TGTGCCAGTAGGCTAGGCGGGAGGACCGGGGAGCTGTTTTTT
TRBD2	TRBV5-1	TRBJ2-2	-	CASSLAKAGDTFAGELFF	TGCGCCAGCAGCTTGGCCAAAGCGGGAGACACCTTCGCCGGGGAGCTGTTTTTT
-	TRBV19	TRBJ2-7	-	CASSMSDIGREQYF	TGTGCCAGTAGTATGTCGGACATAGGCCGTGAGCAGTACTTC
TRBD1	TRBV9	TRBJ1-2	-	CASSATGGAGYGYTF	TGTGCCAGCAGCGCCACAGGGGGCGCGGGCTATGGCTACACCTTC
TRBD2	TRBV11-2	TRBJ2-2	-	CASSVPGLAVNTGELFF	TGTGCCAGCAGCGTCCCGGGACTAGCTGTTAACACCGGGGAGCTGTTTTTT
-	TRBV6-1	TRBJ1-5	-	CASMERGNQPQHF	TGTGCCAGCATGGAGAGAGGGAATCAGCCCCAGCATTTT
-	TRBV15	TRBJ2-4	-	CATSRDGQLGMNIQYF	TGTGCCACCAGCAGAGATGGACAGTTGGGCATGAACATTCAGTACTTC
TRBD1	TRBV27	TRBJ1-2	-	CASSLVPGTGHGYTF	TGTGCCAGCAGTTTAGTTCCCGGGACAGGGCATGGCTACACCTTC
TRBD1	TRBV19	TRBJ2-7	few	CASSGQGGYEQYF	TGTGCCAGTAGTGGACAGGGGGGCTACGAGCAGTACTTC
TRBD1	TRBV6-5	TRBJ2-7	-	CASSYSPGDSPYEQYF	TGTGCCAGCAGTTACTCTCCAGGGGACAGCCCCTACGAGCAGTACTTC
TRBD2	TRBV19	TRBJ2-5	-	CASSIFLGLAGGETQYF	TGTGCCAGTAGTATATTCCTAGGACTAGCGGGTGGAGAGACCCAGTACTTC
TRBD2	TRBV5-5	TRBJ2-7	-	CASSLTSGYYEQYF	TGTGCCAGCAGCTTGACTAGCGGGTACTACGAGCAGTACTTC
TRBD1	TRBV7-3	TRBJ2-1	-	CASSLRGTGGSGEQFF	TGTGCCAGCAGCTTAAGGGGGACAGGGGGATCAGGTGAGCAGTTCTTC
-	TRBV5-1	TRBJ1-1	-	CASSLDRPTNTEAFF	TGCGCCAGCAGCTTGGACAGACCTACTAACACTGAAGCTTTCTTT
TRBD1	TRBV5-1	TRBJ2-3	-	CASSTGTGGAPDTQYF	TGCGCCAGCAGCACCGGGACAGGGGGCGCCCCAGATACGCAGTATTTT
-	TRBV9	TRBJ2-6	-	CASSVAVSGANVLTF	TGTGCCAGCAGCGTAGCCGTTTCTGGGGCCAACGTCCTGACTTTC
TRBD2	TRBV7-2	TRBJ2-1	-	CASSFRGGSITYNEQFF	TGTGCCAGCAGCTTTCGGGGCGGGAGTATCACCTACAATGAGCAGTTCTTC
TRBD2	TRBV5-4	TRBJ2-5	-	CASSSDSGRAPETQYF	TGTGCCAGCAGCTCGGATAGCGGGAGGGCCCCAGAGACCCAGTACTTC